One sample yielded the 3 T cell receptor beta chains listed below, sequenced in a study of blood T cell repertoires in COVID-19. Assay: immunoSEQ multiplex PCR; the TCRdb copy retains only in-frame clones and omits some. This sample has 400,000 or so clones, with around nine tenths found just once. The sample consisted of peripheral blood. Receptors were obtained from a young man with COVID-19, enrolled during active disease.

The chain recombines TRBV5-1 with TRBJ2-7; D may be TRBD2 (7 bases). The CDR3 is 16 amino acids. With 0 bases removed from V and 1 base from J, the gap between germline ends came to 14 bases. Germline loops: CDR1 SGHRS, CDR2 YFSETQ. CDR3 in amino acids: CASSLAGGLRSYEQYF. In DNA, the CDR3 is TGCGCCAGCAGCTTGGCCGGGGGGCTGCGGTCCTACGAGCAGTACTTC.

The CDR3 DNA reads TGTGCCAGTACGGGAGAGGACGGGTCACCCCTCCACTTT. This translates into CASTGEDGSPLHF. V and J are TRBV19 and TRBJ1-6; D is uncertain. V shed 7 bases and J shed 10 bases, with 14 bases lying between them. The CDR3 loop spans 13 amino acids. Germline assignment: CDR1 LNHDA and CDR2 SQIVND (reference sequence).

The V and J genes are TRBV27 and TRBJ2-2, with no clear D. This CDR3 has 16 amino acids. V lost 0 bases and J 4 bases, leaving 12 bases between the germline ends. The germline gives CDR1 MNHEY, CDR2 SMNVEV (reference sequence). The CDR3 nucleotides read TGTGCCAGCAGTTTATCTGCAGGTTTAAGCACCGGGGAGCTGTTTTTT. Translated, it gives CASSLSAGLSTGELFF.